This TCR beta chain comes out of a study of T-cell memory formation after mild COVID-19 listed by TCRdb under 2021. General notes on the study: Most TCR sequence clusters were specific to one of the two donors. T-cell clones expanding and contracting after mild COVID-19 in two donors were tracked by longitudinal TCRalpha and TCRbeta repertoire sequencing. Two young, previously healthy adult volunteers, one female and one male, were included in the cohort.

The CDR1 and CDR2 encoded by the germline V gene are SGHRS and YFSETQ. The CDR3 measures 14 amino acids from cysteine to phenylalanine. Here the CDR3 DNA is all that survives: 42 bases in frame from base 1. Between the V and J ends, shortened by 5 bases and 6 bases respectively, the junction contains 15 bases. This clonotype was recorded at least ten times. The target of this receptor is not known. Per-nucleotide qualities are absent, and no much larger clonotype sits a single base away. The sequencing machine was an Illumina NovaSeq 6000. TCRalpha and TCRbeta cDNA libraries were constructed by 5'RACE with constant-segment primers, with sample barcodes and unique molecular identifiers being introduced. Trizol reagent was used to extract RNA from every sample. Libraries were amplified in two PCR steps, with a second sample barcode and Illumina TruSeq adapters added in the second step. The libraries were sequenced on an Illumina NovaSeq using 2 x 150 bp paired-end reads. Concerning the study's data processing: The reads were demultiplexed and collapsed into UMI-guided consensus sequences using migec v1.2.7. Using mixcr v2.1.11, the UMI consensuses were aligned to TRA and TRB V and J templates and assembled into clonotypes. A clonotype was counted as expanded or contracted only if both edgeR and NoisET called the change significant, with noise models trained on biological replicates. For edgeR calls, a false discovery rate-adjusted p below 0.01 and a log2 fold-change threshold of 1 were applied. As an exploratory analysis of dynamics, PCA with hierarchical clustering was applied to max-normalized trajectories of the 1000 most abundant clonotypes. Separately sequenced CD4+ and CD8+ repertoires were used to assign a CD4 or CD8 phenotype to each responding clone. In TCRdb, the public reads were trimmed at Q25 with fastp and aligned with MiXCR, with productive beta chains retained. Every CDR3 protein is listed once, alongside the most common genes and DNA of its rows. The V and J calls were not made by the authors but by TCRdb's processing. The sample table holds around 340,000 distinct CDR3 sequences, of which about a sixth were seen once. Of the sample, about 22% is held by the ten largest clones.

PBMCs were isolated by Ficoll-Paque density gradient centrifugation. What the study reported, not specific to this receptor: From day 15 to 85, contracting clones showed balanced CD4/CD8 phenotypes, whereas a second wave of clones that expanded from day 15 to 37 leaned towards CD4+. Some responding clones were detected in pre-infection memory, suggesting pre-existing cross-reactive memory T cells joined the SARS-CoV-2 response. Whether the second-wave clones peaking on day 37 were SARS-CoV-2 specific was not confirmed. The study covered only a couple of mild cases, and larger cohorts including severe cases with pre-infection samples were considered necessary. Contracting CD4+ clones were found mainly in CM and EM memory subsets, while CD8+ clones were enriched in EMRA.

Sequencing was performed on PBMCs or a T cell subset sorted from them (not recorded which). The chain couples TRBV5-1 to TRBJ1-5, with an unclear D gene assignment. The clonotype originates from a man younger than 30 who had mild COVID-19 (a few samples of this study predate the infection). The sample titles of this study are shuffled in the database, so cell type and time point are left out; the donor was told from shared clones. The nucleotide sequence is given as TGCGCCAGCAGGCAGGACTTTGGAGGTCAGCCCCAGCATTTT. Translated, it reads CASRQDFGGQPQHF.